A single sample gave rise to the 18 T cell receptor beta chains below, sequenced in a study of T cells in Graves' hyperthyroidism and ophthalmopathy. TCR beta CDR3 regions were amplified from RNA. In the first-round RT-PCR of the TCR CDR3, the HTBI primer set was used. TCRdb re-called the multiplex PCR reads with MiXCR, one entry per CDR3 protein. The table has 480,000 or so distinct CDR3 sequences, 40% to 55% seen once. Sequencing input: peripheral blood or thyroid tissue (not recorded which). The source is an adult woman with Graves' disease, either hyperthyroidism or ophthalmopathy (not recorded which).

This clonotype was seen repeatedly, ten times or more. This rearrangement joins TRBV12-3 or TRBV12-4 to TRBJ2-7; no clear D gene. V was clipped by 6 bases and J by 2 bases, with 8 bases between them. There are 12 residues in the CDR3. The CDR3 DNA follows: TGTGCCAGCAGGCTCCGCCCCTACGAGCAGTACTTC. This gives the protein CASRLRPYEQYF.

The chain uses TRBV2 and TRBJ1-1; no clear D gene. Trimming cost V 1 base and J 0 bases, with 6 bases left between them. The germline CDR1 and CDR2 sequences are SNHLY and FYNNEI. The CDR3 covers 14 residues. CDR3 in DNA: TGTGCCAGCAGTGAAGATCGGGTGAACACTGAAGCTTTCTTT. Its protein is CASSEDRVNTEAFF. The variable domain in full, with the rest retrieved from reference TRBV2 and TRBJ1-1, is EPEVTQTPSHQVTQMGQEVILRCVPISNHLYFYWYRQILGQKVEFLVSFYNNEISEKSEIFDDQFSVERPDGSNFTLKIRSTKLEDSAMYFCASSEDRVNTEAFFGQGTRLTVV.

In this sample, this clonotype turned up many times. V usage is TRBV19 and J usage is TRBJ1-2, with 9 bases identical to TRBD1. The CDR3 extends over 15 amino acids. CDR1 is LNHDA, CDR2 SQIVND, per germline (reference sequence). Losses at the gene ends were 5 bases for V and 5 bases for J; bases not matched to a gene: 9. CDR3 in DNA: TGTGCCAGTAGTGCTTCCGGGACAGGGATGTATGGCTACACCTTC. Its protein product is CASSASGTGMYGYTF.

CDR3 sequence (DNA): TGTGCCAGCATCGAGACGGGACAGAACACTGAAGCTTTCTTT. As protein: CASIETGQNTEAFF. This chain joins TRBV7-9 and TRBJ1-1; TRBD1 might be the D (6 bases). The CDR3 runs 14 residues. With 7 bases removed from V and 1 base from J, the gap between germline ends came to 13 bases. Germline V CDR1 and CDR2: SEHNR, FQNEAQ (reference sequence).

This clonotype was recorded a few times. V is TRBV7-9 and J is TRBJ2-7, with unresolved D. The CDR3 is made up of 15 amino acids. Trimming took 6 bases from V and 3 from J, leaving 18 bases between them. Looked up from germline, CDR1 is SEHNR and CDR2 is FQNEAQ (reference sequence). DNA for the CDR3: TGTGCCAGCAGTTCACCGACACGGAATATCTACGAGCAGTACTTC. Its protein is CASSSPTRNIYEQYF.

This clonotype was counted once. This may come from a read error, since a much larger clone is one base off. This chain joins TRBV4-1 and TRBJ1-1; no clear D gene. The CDR3 spans 12 residues. Germline V gene lookup returns CDR1 MGHRA and CDR2 YSYEKL. The CDR3 nucleotides read TGCACCAGCAGCCAAGATAGGAGAGGAGCTTTCTTT. Translated: CTSSQDRRGAFF.

As for this clonotype: Lacking the conserved final phenylalanine or tryptophan, this CDR3 likely reflects a read error. The DNA is left out, because the CDR3 cannot be placed on it with certainty; the CDR3 is given as TCRdb lists it. The rearrangement uses TRBV7-9 and TRBJ1-2. Termini included, the CDR3 measures 8 amino acids. Germline V gene data show CDR1 as SEHNR and CDR2 as FQNEAQ (reference sequence). CDR3 protein: CASSSSER.

The V gene is TRBV6-1, the J gene TRBJ1-2; 7 nucleotides align to TRBD1. Germline CDR1 reads MNHNS; CDR2 reads SASEGT. After removal of 8 bases from V and 8 bases from J, the junction contained 11 bases not matched to a gene. The CDR3 loop spans 13 amino acids. CDR3 sequence: CASGETGIVGYTF. The CDR3 DNA follows: TGTGCCAGCGGCGAGACAGGGATAGTAGGCTACACCTTC.

V usage is TRBV24-1 and J usage is TRBJ1-5, with D tentatively TRBD1 (6 bases). V dropped 3 bases and J dropped 1 base, with 15 bases sitting between them. The CDR3 runs to 17 residues. CDR1 and CDR2 (germline): KGHDR, SFDVKD. The CDR3 region is CATSDGLLGASNQPQHF. The CDR3 DNA reads as TGTGCCACCAGTGATGGTTTGTTGGGGGCGAGCAATCAGCCCCAGCATTTT.

This clonotype was recorded many times. The chain uses TRBV5-5 and TRBJ1-1; D ambiguous. V lost 0 bases to trimming and J lost 4 bases, with 13 bases between them. Germline lookup yields CDR1 SGHKS and CDR2 YYEKEE (reference sequence). This CDR3 is 15 amino acids long. The CDR3 sequence is CASSLGPGMGTEAFF. DNA of the CDR3: TGTGCCAGCAGCTTGGGCCCGGGAATGGGCACTGAAGCTTTCTTT.

This clonotype was seen many times. For the CDR3, the DNA is TGTGCCAGTAGCACTGTAACAGGGGTTTCACCCCTCCACTTT. Its translation is CASSTVTGVSPLHF. The chain carries TRBV19 and TRBJ1-6; 7 positions agree with TRBD1. CDR1 and CDR2 (germline): LNHDA, SQIVND (reference sequence). The CDR3 runs to 14 residues. Trimming took 6 bases from V and 9 from J; bases not matched to a gene: 8.

Of note for this clonotype: At one end the junction does not follow the germline gene, possibly because of a read error. This chain connects TRBV9 to TRBJ2-6; the match to TRBD2 covers 8 bases. The CDR3 consists of 18 residues. Germline V gives CDR1 SGDLS, CDR2 YYNGEE. Here the CDR3 reads CASRIGLAGNSGANVLTF. CDR3 nucleotides: TGTGCCAGCAGGATAGGGCTAGCGGGTAACTCTGGGGCCAACGTCCTGACCTTC.

This clonotype showed up many times. The rearrangement joins TRBV7-2 to TRBJ2-5, with 7 positions matching TRBD1. This CDR3 is built from 15 residues. Germline V CDR1 and CDR2: SGHTA, FQGNSA. V shed 5 bases, J shed 0 bases, and the junction held 6 bases outside the gene matches. The CDR3 loop reads CASSPPGQYQETQYF. The CDR3 region has the DNA TGTGCCAGCAGCCCCCCGGGACAGTACCAAGAGACCCAGTACTTC.

CDR3 sequence (DNA): TGTGCCAGCAGTTCAAACTCGGACTATGGCTACACCTTC. This codes for CASSSNSDYGYTF. This rearrangement joins TRBV6-5 to TRBJ1-2, with D hard to call. CDR1 and CDR2 from the germline V gene are MNHEY and SVGAGI. This CDR3 is 13 amino acids long. Trimming took off 4 bases at V and 3 bases at J, with 9 bases between the two ends.

The J gene is TRBJ1-1, the V gene TRBV2; tentatively, D is TRBD1 (5 bases). Between the trimmed V and J ends, which lost 3 bases and 8 bases, there was a span of 22 bases. There are 16 residues in the CDR3. CDR1 and CDR2 (germline): SNHLY, FYNNEI. CDR3 DNA: TGTGCCAGCAGTGATAGTACGGAGCCGACAGAACTAGAAGCTTTCTTT. Its translation: CASSDSTEPTELEAFF.

This chain links TRBV12-3 or TRBV12-4 with TRBJ1-2, with 9 bases lining up with TRBD1. There are 14 residues in the CDR3. The V segment lost 3 bases and the J segment 4 bases; nucleotides outside the gene matches: 3. The CDR3 nucleotides read TGTGCCAGCAGTTTGACAGGGGGGACCTATGGCTACACCTTC. It specifies CASSLTGGTYGYTF.

In its sample, this clonotype was seen many times. This chain connects TRBV5-1 to TRBJ2-5; unclear D gene. Germline assignment: CDR1 SGHRS and CDR2 YFSETQ. Trimming cost V 1 base and J 0 bases, with 4 bases left between them. This CDR3 has 13 amino acids. CDR3 nucleotide sequence: TGCGCCAGCAGCTTGTTGTACCAAGAGACCCAGTACTTC. Its translation: CASSLLYQETQYF.

This clonotype is a singleton in its sample. The chain joins TRBV19 to TRBJ1-5, with D unresolved. V shed 3 bases and J shed 6 bases, with 12 bases lying between them. Germline V gene sequence: CDR1 LNHDA, CDR2 SQIVND (reference sequence). This CDR3 is built from 14 residues. The CDR3 loop is CASSIRVRSQPQHF. The CDR3, as DNA: TGTGCCAGTAGTATTAGGGTAAGGTCTCAGCCCCAGCATTTT.